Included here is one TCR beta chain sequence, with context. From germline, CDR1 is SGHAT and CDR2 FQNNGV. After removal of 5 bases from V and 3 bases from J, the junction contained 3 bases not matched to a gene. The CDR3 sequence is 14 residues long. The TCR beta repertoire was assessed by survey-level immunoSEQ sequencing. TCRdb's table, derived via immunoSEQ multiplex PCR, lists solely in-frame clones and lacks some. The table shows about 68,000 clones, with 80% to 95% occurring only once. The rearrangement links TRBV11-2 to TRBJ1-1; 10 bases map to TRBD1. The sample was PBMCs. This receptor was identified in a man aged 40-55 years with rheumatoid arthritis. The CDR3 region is CASSVGTGDTEAFF. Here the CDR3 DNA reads TGTGCCAGCAGCGTCGGGACAGGGGACACTGAAGCTTTCTTT.